These 15 T cell receptor beta chains were sequenced from one sample in a study of control samples from healthy donors and cancer patients (dated by TCRdb to the early 2020s). Preparation of the library involved the immunoSEQ multiplex PCR assay. Held by TCRdb, this immuneACCESS table contains in-frame sequences only and omits some clones. Under half of the omission traces to an unresolved V gene where checked; the cause of the rest is unknown. This sample is represented by roughly 120,000 clones; more than 85% of them were singletons. Less than 9% of the sample goes to the ten largest clones. Sequenced: blood. Receptors originate from a woman under 30 in good health.

The V gene is TRBV12-5, the J gene TRBJ2-3; tentative D call: TRBD2 (6 bases). The CDR3 is made up of 17 amino acids. CDR1 LGHNT and CDR2 FRNRAP come from the germline V gene. V shed 0 bases and J shed 4 bases, with 17 bases lying between them. CDR3 residues: CASGLVLAPPGADTQYF. The DNA of the CDR3 is TGTGCTAGTGGTTTGGTACTTGCCCCTCCGGGGGCAGATACGCAGTATTTT.

The J gene is TRBJ2-2, the V gene TRBV10-3; D remains unclear. The CDR3 covers 13 residues. The V end lost 2 bases, the J end lost 4 bases, and 5 bases lay between the germline ends. Germline loops: CDR1 ENHRY, CDR2 SYGVKD. The CDR3 region is CAISERTTGELFF. CDR3 coding DNA: TGTGCCATCAGTGAGAGGACCACCGGGGAGCTGTTTTTT.

The chain has TRBV13 and TRBJ2-3; maybe TRBD2 (7 bases). The CDR3 consists of 14 residues. Germline CDR1 reads PRHDT; CDR2 reads FYEKMQ (reference sequence). V gave up 6 bases and J gave up 3 bases, with 13 bases separating them. The CDR3 sequence: CASSIGGRTDTQYF. The CDR3 region has the DNA TGTGCCAGCAGTATCGGGGGGCGGACAGATACGCAGTATTTT. The entire variable domain, with the rest obtained from reference TRBV13 and TRBJ2-3, is as follows: AAGVIQSPRHLIKEKRETATLKCYPIPRHDTVYWYQQGPGQDPQFLISFYEKMQSDKGSIPDRFSAQQFSDYHSELNMSSLELGDSALYFCASSIGGRTDTQYFGPGTRLTVL.

This clone was detected once. The rearrangement joins TRBV7-9 to TRBJ2-3, with 9 bases identical to TRBD2. Trimming at V came to 4 bases and at J to 5 bases, leaving 7 bases not matched to a gene. Germline V gene data show CDR1 as SEHNR and CDR2 as FQNEAQ (reference sequence). CDR3 length equals 15 residues. The CDR3 region has the DNA TGTGCCAGCAGCTCCGGGACTAGCTCAGGAGATACGCAGTATTTT. As protein: CASSSGTSSGDTQYF.

V usage is TRBV25-1 and J usage is TRBJ2-3; 9 bases map to TRBD1. V was pared by 4 bases and J by 3 bases, with 5 bases of the junction left unmatched. Germline CDR1 is MGHDK and CDR2 is SYGVNS. The CDR3 totals 15 residues. The CDR3 coding sequence is TGTGCCAGCAGTGGGGACAGGGTGGGGACAGATACGCAGTATTTT. Its translation is CASSGDRVGTDTQYF.

The chain carries TRBV5-1 and TRBJ1-6, with D unresolved. This CDR3 has 14 residues. Trimming shortened V by 0 bases and J by 7 bases, and 8 bases separated the two germline ends. Germline CDR1 is SGHRS and CDR2 is YFSETQ. The CDR3 sequence is CASSLEGLNSPLHF. CDR3 in DNA: TGCGCCAGCAGCTTGGAGGGTTTGAATTCACCCCTCCACTTT.

The chain is built from TRBV27 and TRBJ2-4; weak D call: TRBD1 (5 bases). This CDR3 is built from 16 residues. Germline CDR1 is MNHEY and CDR2 is SMNVEV (reference sequence). Trimming took 2 bases from V and 4 from J, leaving 15 bases between them. The DNA for the CDR3 is TGTGCCAGCAGTTTACCGAAACAGGTGCCGAAAAACATTCAGTACTTC. Protein product: CASSLPKQVPKNIQYF.

This rearrangement joins TRBV24-1 to TRBJ2-6, with D perhaps given as TRBD1 or TRBD2 (5 bases each). The germline V gene has CDR1 KGHDR and CDR2 SFDVKD. CDR3 size: 12 residues. CDR3 in DNA: TGTCCTCACCACGGGGCGACCAACGTCCTGACTTTC. It encodes CPHHGATNVLTF.

V is TRBV9 and J is TRBJ2-3; D perhaps matches TRBD2 (5 bases). Trimming left V 0 bases short and J 3 bases short, with 11 bases between. Per the germline V gene, CDR1 is SGDLS and CDR2 is YYNGEE. The CDR3 covers 15 residues. CDR3 protein: CASSVGGSSTDTQYF. The CDR3 DNA is TGTGCCAGCAGCGTAGGTGGGAGTTCTACAGATACGCAGTATTTT.

The genes are TRBV7-9 and TRBJ2-5; TRBD1 is a possible D gene (6 bases). Trimming took 5 bases from V and 5 from J, leaving 15 bases between them. CDR1 and CDR2 from the germline V gene are SEHNR and FQNEAQ (reference sequence). The length of the CDR3 is 14 residues. CDR3 protein: CASSRDNGEETQYF. DNA of the CDR3: TGTGCCAGCAGCCGGGACAACGGCGAGGAGACCCAGTACTTC.

The chain couples TRBV24-1 to TRBJ2-3, with 14 bases lining up with TRBD2. The CDR3 runs to 22 residues. The V segment lost 2 bases and the J segment 3 bases; nucleotides outside the gene matches: 18. Germline loops: CDR1 KGHDR, CDR2 SFDVKD. CDR3 bases: TGTGCCACCAGTGATTATTTCTCCTCCGGGACTAGCGGGGGAGAGAGTACAGATACGCAGTATTTT. This sequence encodes CATSDYFSSGTSGGESTDTQYF.

In its sample, this clone was seen once. This chain links TRBV28 with TRBJ1-6, with TRBD1 as a possible D gene (6 bases). The germline V and J ends were trimmed by 3 bases and 6 bases, with 12 bases remaining between them. Germline V gene lookup returns CDR1 MDHEN and CDR2 SYDVKM. The length of the CDR3 is 15 residues. The CDR3 loop reads CASSLTRGLNSPLHF. The DNA for the CDR3 is TGTGCCAGCAGTTTGACCAGGGGCCTTAATTCACCCCTCCACTTT.

This sequence joins TRBV6-5 and TRBJ2-2; 7 bases agree with TRBD1. The germline V gene encodes CDR1 MNHEY and CDR2 SVGAGI. V trimming: 2 bases; J trimming: 5 bases; junction bases outside the gene matches: 5. The CDR3 has 15 amino acids. CDR3 in amino acids: CASSYDRAKTGELFF. In nucleotides, the CDR3 is TGTGCCAGCAGTTACGACAGGGCAAAAACCGGGGAGCTGTTTTTT.

The chain uses TRBV7-9 and TRBJ2-7; possibly TRBD2 for D (6 bases). V dropped 5 bases and J dropped 0 bases, with 8 bases sitting between them. The CDR3 runs to 13 residues. Germline CDR1 reads SEHNR; CDR2 reads FQNEAQ (reference sequence). The CDR3 loop reads CASSGGSSYEQYF. The CDR3 DNA reads as TGTGCCAGCAGCGGAGGGAGCTCCTACGAGCAGTACTTC.

The chain is built from TRBV28 and TRBJ1-1, with 7 bases fitting TRBD1. Germline assignment: CDR1 MDHEN and CDR2 SYDVKM. This CDR3 region has 15 residues. Trimming removed 4 bases from V and 1 base from J; junction bases left unmatched: 6. The CDR3 protein is CASSSPGTANTEAFF. The CDR3 nucleotides read TGTGCCAGCAGTTCGCCCGGGACAGCGAACACTGAAGCTTTCTTT. Filled out from reference TRBV28 and TRBJ1-1, the complete variable domain reads DVKVTQSSRYLVKRTGEKVFLECVQDMDHENMFWYRQDPGLGLRLIYFSYDVKMKEKGDIPEGYSVSREKKERFSLILESASTNQTSMYLCASSSPGTANTEAFFGQGTRLTVV.